The 30 T cell receptor beta chains below all came from one sample that was sequenced in a study of HIV-infected patients and healthy controls. cDNA was made from approximately 0.55 ug RNA using alpha and beta constant primers. Separate chain-specific third strand synthesis with multiplexing indices produced the alpha and beta libraries. From the 5' RACE reads, TCRdb called clonotypes with MiXCR, one entry per CDR3 protein. The table has 7,500 to 10,000 distinct CDR3 sequences, approximately 7.9% seen once. All unsorted peripheral T cells were captured because whole blood was used without fractionation. Sequenced material: blood, taken before antiretroviral therapy. The receptors derive from an adult with HIV infection. The donor label of this sample is uncertain.

This clonotype was found many times. The rearrangement links TRBV11-2 to TRBJ2-5; 8 positions match TRBD2. This CDR3 spans 19 amino acids. Germline trimming cut 5 bases from V and 2 bases from J; bases unmatched to any gene: 19. The V gene's germline CDR1 is SGHAT and CDR2 FQNNGV. The CDR3: CASSVGSLLRGALQETQYF. DNA of the CDR3: TGTGCCAGCAGCGTGGGTAGCCTCCTGCGGGGGGCCCTTCAAGAGACCCAGTACTTC. The full variable domain, in which reference TRBV11-2 and TRBJ2-5 provide the parts outside the CDR3, is EAGVAQSPRYKIIEKRQSVAFWCNPISGHATLYWYQQILGQGPKLLIQFQNNGVVDDSQLPKDRFSAERLKGVDSTLKIQPAKLEDSAVYLCASSVGSLLRGALQETQYFGPGTRLLVL.

This clonotype was counted many times. The chain is built from TRBV15 and TRBJ2-3; TRBD2 is a possible D gene (5 bases). This CDR3 region has 14 residues. V was clipped by 5 bases and J by 5 bases, with 14 bases between them. The germline V gene has CDR1 LNHNV and CDR2 YYDKDF (reference sequence). The CDR3 nucleotides are TGTGCCACCAGCTTGGACGGACTTCGAGATACGCAGTATTTT. It is translated as CATSLDGLRDTQYF.

This clonotype was recorded a few times. The chain combines TRBV5-1 with TRBJ2-7; a possible D gene is TRBD2 (5 bases). V shed 2 bases and J shed 0 bases, with 12 bases lying between them. CDR1 SGHRS and CDR2 YFSETQ come from the germline V gene. There are 15 residues in the CDR3. The CDR3 nucleotides read TGCGCCAGCAGCTTAGAGCCGGGATCCTCCTACGAGCAGTACTTC. Translating gives CASSLEPGSSYEQYF.

The rearrangement links TRBV6-6 to TRBJ1-5; 8 nucleotides agree with TRBD1. CDR3 size: 14 residues. Germline loops: CDR1 MNHNY, CDR2 SVGAGI (reference sequence). J gave up 6 bases and V 5 bases, and 6 bases lay outside the gene matches. The CDR3: CASSQSTGAQPQHF. The CDR3 DNA reads as TGTGCCAGCAGTCAATCGACAGGGGCTCAGCCCCAGCATTTT.

The chain has TRBV6-5 and TRBJ2-6, with D possibly TRBD1 on 6 matching bases. CDR3 length: 15 residues. Trimming shortened V by 4 bases and J by 0 bases, and 7 bases separated the two germline ends. Germline CDR1 MNHEY, CDR2 SVGAGI. The CDR3: CASSWTVSGANVLTF. In DNA, the CDR3 is TGTGCCAGCAGTTGGACAGTCTCTGGGGCCAACGTCCTGACTTTC.

The genes are TRBV14 and TRBJ2-1; 7 bases are shared with TRBD2. CDR1 and CDR2 (germline): SGHDN, FVKESK. The junction had 11 bases not matched to a gene; V was cut back by 3 bases and J by 0 bases. The CDR3 runs to 18 residues. For the CDR3, the DNA is TGTGCCAGCAGCCAGTTCCTGCTAGCGGACCGCTCCTACAATGAGCAGTTCTTC. Translation gives CASSQFLLADRSYNEQFF.

Many counts were recorded for this clonotype. The chain couples TRBV27 to TRBJ2-3, with D unresolved. Germline V gene data show CDR1 as MNHEY and CDR2 as SMNVEV (reference sequence). The CDR3 covers 15 residues. V was shortened by 7 bases and J by 4 bases, with 18 bases between the two germline ends. The CDR3 reads CASMSEWLGADTQYF. The CDR3 DNA follows: TGTGCCAGCATGTCAGAGTGGCTTGGGGCAGATACGCAGTATTTT.

Here the CDR3 reads CASSPGGAEQFF. As DNA, the CDR3 is TGCGCCAGCAGCCCAGGGGGAGCCGAGCAGTTCTTC. The gene calls are TRBV5-1 and TRBJ2-1, with 7 positions matching TRBD1. Germline CDR1 and CDR2: SGHRS and YFSETQ. The CDR3 spans 12 residues. V shed 4 bases and J 10 bases; nucleotides not matched to a gene: 5.

The rearrangement joins TRBV19 to TRBJ1-5; no reliable D call. The germline V gene encodes CDR1 LNHDA and CDR2 SQIVND (reference sequence). The CDR3 extends over 12 amino acids. V gave up 5 bases and J gave up 5 bases, with 7 bases separating them. The CDR3 region has the DNA TGTGCCAGTAGTGTCTCTGATCAGCCCCAGCATTTT. Translated, it gives CASSVSDQPQHF.

This clonotype appeared a few times. The chain is built from TRBV28 and TRBJ2-7; no firm D call. V was cut by 6 bases and J by 0 bases, with 12 bases left in between. Per germline, CDR1 MDHEN and CDR2 SYDVKM. The CDR3 is made up of 14 amino acids. CDR3 residues: CASSIPGVSYEQYF. In nucleotides, the CDR3 is TGTGCCAGCAGCATTCCAGGCGTCTCCTACGAGCAGTACTTC.

This clonotype occurred many times. The V gene is TRBV12-3 or TRBV12-4, the J gene TRBJ1-4; D might be TRBD1 (5 bases). The CDR3 sequence is 18 residues long. Trimming cost V 5 bases and J 0 bases, with 19 bases left between them. The chain's CDR3 is CASSPGLEGQPTNEKLFF. The CDR3 DNA sequence: TGTGCCAGCAGTCCCGGACTGGAGGGGCAACCAACTAATGAAAAACTGTTTTTT.

This clonotype is categorized as medium-sized (0.01 to 0.1%). The chain carries TRBV28 and TRBJ2-7; the D call may be TRBD1 or TRBD2 (5 bases each). With 5 bases removed from V and 0 bases from J, the gap between germline ends came to 17 bases. CDR1 MDHEN and CDR2 SYDVKM come from the germline V gene. This CDR3 spans 16 amino acids. The CDR3 region has the DNA TGTGCCAGCAGTAGCCTGGGACGGGAAAGCTCCTACGAGCAGTACTTC. Encoded protein: CASSSLGRESSYEQYF.

This chain joins TRBV5-6 and TRBJ1-4; D is undetermined. This CDR3 region has 18 residues. The V end was cut by 3 bases, the J end by 5 bases, with 23 bases between. The V gene's germline CDR1 is SGHDT and CDR2 YYEEEE. CDR3 sequence reads: CASSYLESIGQANEKLFF. The CDR3, as DNA: TGTGCCAGCAGCTATTTGGAGAGTATTGGGCAGGCGAATGAAAAACTGTTTTTT.

This clonotype has at least ten counts. The chain employs TRBV29-1 and TRBJ2-1; 10 nucleotides match TRBD2. CDR3 length equals 14 residues. Trimming cost V 3 bases and J 9 bases; bases outside gene matches: 8. Germline CDR1 is SQVTM and CDR2 is ANQGSEA. CDR3 loop: CSVDSTSGIAEQFF. The CDR3 DNA reads TGCAGCGTTGATAGTACTAGCGGGATAGCTGAGCAGTTCTTC.

Many counts were recorded for this clonotype. This rearrangement joins TRBV28 to TRBJ2-4, with D hard to call. CDR3 length: 15 amino acids. CDR1 is MDHEN, CDR2 SYDVKM, per germline. V gave up 5 bases and J gave up 0 bases, with 11 bases separating them. This chain's CDR3 is CASSHTGLAKNIQYF. The CDR3 DNA sequence: TGTGCCAGCAGTCACACCGGGCTAGCCAAAAACATTCAGTACTTC.

The chain combines TRBV4-1 with TRBJ1-4; D not resolved. Between the trimmed V and J ends, which lost 2 bases and 5 bases, there was a span of 3 bases. Germline values: CDR1 MGHRA, CDR2 YSYEKL. There are 12 residues in the CDR3. CDR3 in DNA: TGCGCCAGCAGCCAACTCAATGAAAAACTGTTTTTT. It specifies CASSQLNEKLFF.

This clonotype was seen just once. The rearrangement uses TRBV19 and TRBJ1-1; a weak D match, TRBD1 (5 bases). Looked up from germline, CDR1 is LNHDA and CDR2 is SQIVND (reference sequence). V was trimmed by 6 bases and J by 0 bases, leaving 11 bases between them. This CDR3 has 14 amino acids. As DNA, the CDR3 is TGTGCCAGTAGCCCGGGACGATTGAACACTGAAGCTTTCTTT. This encodes CASSPGRLNTEAFF.

The sample holds many counts of this clonotype. The chain links TRBV27 to TRBJ2-3; D is perhaps TRBD1 (6 bases). V was trimmed by 5 bases and J by 5 bases, leaving 26 bases between them. There are 18 residues in the CDR3. Germline CDR1 reads MNHEY; CDR2 reads SMNVEV (reference sequence). This CDR3 is CASSRPGTSARVEDTQYF. CDR3 bases: TGTGCCAGCAGTCGCCCTGGGACAAGCGCGAGAGTCGAAGATACGCAGTATTTT.

The J gene is TRBJ1-6, the V gene TRBV5-6; D not resolved. Germline loops: CDR1 SGHDT, CDR2 YYEEEE. The CDR3 runs 17 residues. Trimming took 4 bases from V and 2 from J, leaving 16 bases between them. In DNA form, the CDR3 reads TGTGCCAGCAGCACGGGCCTACTTGAGCCCTATAATTCACCCCTCCACTTT. It encodes CASSTGLLEPYNSPLHF.

This clonotype was picked up many times. This sequence joins TRBV9 and TRBJ2-1, with D maybe TRBD2 (6 bases). CDR1 and CDR2 from the germline V gene are SGDLS and YYNGEE. CDR3 length: 18 amino acids. Trimming stripped 0 bases from V and 5 bases from J, with 21 bases between. The CDR3 is CASSVGSRGSGGDNEQFF. The CDR3 bases are TGTGCCAGCAGCGTAGGATCACGGGGGAGCGGCGGGGACAATGAGCAGTTCTTC.

The chain recombines TRBV4-1 with TRBJ2-5, with D possibly being TRBD1 (6 bases). Germline V CDR1 and CDR2: MGHRA, YSYEKL. The CDR3 loop spans 16 amino acids. V gave up 4 bases and J gave up 1 base, with 16 bases separating them. CDR3 loop: CASSPLFLQGQETQYF. In DNA form, the CDR3 reads TGCGCCAGCAGCCCCCTTTTTTTACAGGGCCAAGAGACCCAGTACTTC.

The gene calls are TRBV19 and TRBJ1-2, with a tentative D call TRBD1 (5 bases). The V gene's germline CDR1 is LNHDA and CDR2 SQIVND (reference sequence). Trimming removed 5 bases at V and 0 bases at J, with 10 bases between. The CDR3 totals 14 residues. The CDR3 nucleotides are TGTGCCAGTAGTTGGTCCAGGGCTAACTATGGCTACACCTTC. Protein sequence: CASSWSRANYGYTF.

The chain uses TRBV12-3 or TRBV12-4 and TRBJ2-7, with 9 bases fitting TRBD1. The CDR3 is 14 amino acids. Trimming removed 7 bases from V and 6 bases from J; junction bases left unmatched: 10. Written as DNA, the CDR3 is TGTGCCAGCAACGTCGGGACAGGGACTTCCGAGCAGTACTTC. Its translation: CASNVGTGTSEQYF.

By frequency in the sample, this clonotype is medium-sized. J is TRBJ2-3 and V is TRBV12-3 or TRBV12-4; 11 bases are shared with TRBD1. The ends lost 7 bases at V and 5 bases at J; junction bases unmatched: 17. CDR3 size: 18 residues. CDR3 amino acids: CASKRDRGIGGLRDTQYF. The CDR3 region has the DNA TGTGCCAGCAAACGGGACAGGGGGATTGGTGGGTTACGAGATACGCAGTATTTT.

By frequency in the sample, this clonotype is large. The J gene is TRBJ1-3, the V gene TRBV20-1, with no clear D. Looked up from germline, CDR1 is DFQATT and CDR2 is SNEGSKA (reference sequence). V lost 0 bases to trimming and J lost 2 bases, with 11 bases between them. CDR3 size: 15 residues. The CDR3 sequence is CSARDLTRPGNTIYF. CDR3 nucleotides: TGCAGTGCTAGAGATCTAACGAGGCCTGGAAACACCATATATTTT.

This chain connects TRBV20-1 to TRBJ2-3; 10 bases line up with TRBD2. The CDR3 runs 15 residues. Losses at the gene ends were 4 bases for V and 2 bases for J; bases not matched to a gene: 6. Germline lookup yields CDR1 DFQATT and CDR2 SNEGSKA (reference sequence). In DNA, the CDR3 is TGCAGTGCTACCGGGACTAGCGAGGTCACAGATACGCAGTATTTT. Encoded protein: CSATGTSEVTDTQYF.

V and J are TRBV7-9 and TRBJ2-3; D possibly corresponds to TRBD2 (6 bases). The V end lost 2 bases, the J end lost 0 bases, and 9 bases lay between the germline ends. The germline V gene encodes CDR1 SEHNR and CDR2 FQNEAQ (reference sequence). The CDR3 extends over 15 amino acids. CDR3 protein: CASSLTSGSTDTQYF. DNA for the CDR3: TGTGCCAGCAGCTTAACCAGCGGGAGCACAGATACGCAGTATTTT.

This clonotype was seen at least ten times. The rearrangement joins TRBV7-8 to TRBJ2-5; TRBD2 agrees at 15 bases. Germline loops: CDR1 SGHVS, CDR2 FQNEAQ. Trimming removed 5 bases from V and 5 bases from J; junction bases left unmatched: 6. The CDR3 sequence is 16 residues long. DNA for the CDR3: TGTGCCAGCAGCATCGGGACTAGCGGGAGGCTGGAGACCCAGTACTTC. Amino acid sequence: CASSIGTSGRLETQYF.

Ten or more counts support this clonotype. The V gene is TRBV6-5, the J gene TRBJ2-5; 8 nucleotides align to TRBD1. V lost 5 bases and J lost 4; bases outside the gene matches: 12. Germline values: CDR1 MNHEY, CDR2 SVGAGI. The CDR3 is made up of 16 amino acids. This CDR3 reads CASSRQGAVSGETQYF. The CDR3 DNA is TGTGCCAGCAGTCGTCAGGGGGCGGTGAGTGGAGAGACCCAGTACTTC.

This clonotype was detected many times. The gene calls are TRBV28 and TRBJ1-2; TRBD1 might be the D (6 bases). Deletions cut 6 bases from V and 4 bases from J, with 15 bases between. Germline assignment: CDR1 MDHEN and CDR2 SYDVKM. The CDR3 runs to 14 residues. Here the CDR3 reads CASRSQGPGYGYTF. The CDR3 bases are TGTGCCAGCAGATCTCAGGGGCCTGGCTATGGCTACACCTTC.